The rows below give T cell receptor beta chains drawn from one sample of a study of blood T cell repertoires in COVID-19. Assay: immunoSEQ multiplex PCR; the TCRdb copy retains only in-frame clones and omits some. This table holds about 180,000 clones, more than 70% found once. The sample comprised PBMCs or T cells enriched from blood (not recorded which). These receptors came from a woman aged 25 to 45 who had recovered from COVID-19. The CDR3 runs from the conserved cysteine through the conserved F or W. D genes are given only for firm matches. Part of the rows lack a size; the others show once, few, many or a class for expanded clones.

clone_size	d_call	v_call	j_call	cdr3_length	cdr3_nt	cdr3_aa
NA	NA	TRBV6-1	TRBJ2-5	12	TGTGCCAGCAGTGAAGCCGGAGAGACCCAGTACTTC	CASSEAGETQYF
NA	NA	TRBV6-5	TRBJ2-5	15	TGTGCCAGCAGTTACTCAGTCCCAGGGGTAGAGACCCAGTACTTC	CASSYSVPGVETQYF
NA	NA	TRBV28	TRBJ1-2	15	TGTGCCAGCAAAGCGGTGGGCATCCCCATCTATGGCTACACCTTC	CASKAVGIPIYGYTF
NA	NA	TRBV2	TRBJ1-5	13	TGTGCCAGCAGCCTCGACAGAAGTCAGCCCCAGCATTTT	CASSLDRSQPQHF
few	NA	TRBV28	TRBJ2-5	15	TGTGCCAGCAGCGCAGGGGAGATAGCTAGGCTGACCCAGTACTTC	CASSAGEIARLTQYF
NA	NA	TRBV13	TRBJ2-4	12	TGTGCCAGCAGCTTGACATCCGGGGGTCGGTACTTC	CASSLTSGGRYF
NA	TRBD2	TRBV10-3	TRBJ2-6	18	TGTGCCATCAGTGAGTCCACTAGCGCAAGCTCTGGGGCCAACGTCCTGACTTTC	CAISESTSASSGANVLTF
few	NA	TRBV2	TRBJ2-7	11	TGTGCCAGCACCCCGTCCTACGCGCAGTACTTC	CASTPSYAQYF
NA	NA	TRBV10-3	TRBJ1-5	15	TGTGCCATCAGTGCCCTAGGACGGGGTGATCAGCCCCAGCATTTT	CAISALGRGDQPQHF
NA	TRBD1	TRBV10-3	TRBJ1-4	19	TGTGCCATCAGTGAGCAGGGGGTGGTGTGGGGAACAAGTAATGAAAAACTGTTTTTT	CAISEQGVVWGTSNEKLFF
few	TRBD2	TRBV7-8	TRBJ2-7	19	TGTGCCAGCAGCTTAGTTACTAGCGGGAGAGGGGCGTACTCCTACGAGCAGTACTTC	CASSLVTSGRGAYSYEQYF
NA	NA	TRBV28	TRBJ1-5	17	TGTGCCAGCAGATCACTTAGGGCGGGTACTGGCAATCAGCCCCAGCATTTT	CASRSLRAGTGNQPQHF
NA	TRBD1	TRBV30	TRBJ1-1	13	TGTGCCTGCCTCACAGGGGCCCAGCCCGGAGCTTTCTTT	CACLTGAQPGAFF
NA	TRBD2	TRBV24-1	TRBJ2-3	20	TGTGCCACCAGTGATTTGCAGACGGTCGGAGCGGGAGGAGGTGCAGATACGCAGTATTTT	CATSDLQTVGAGGGADTQYF
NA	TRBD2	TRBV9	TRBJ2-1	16	TGTGCCAGCAGCGTAGATATGGGAGGGATGTACAATGAGCAGTTCTTC	CASSVDMGGMYNEQFF
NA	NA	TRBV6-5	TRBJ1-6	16	TGTGCCAGCAGTTACTACCTGACAGCGTATAATTCACCCCTCCACTTT	CASSYYLTAYNSPLHF
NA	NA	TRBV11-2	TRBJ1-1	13	TGTGCCAGCAAACGGGGTCTGAACACTGAAGCTTTCTTT	CASKRGLNTEAFF
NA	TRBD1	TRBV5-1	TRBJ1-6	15	TGCGCCAGCAGCTTCGGGAGGACAGGGAGTTCACCCCTCCACTTT	CASSFGRTGSSPLHF
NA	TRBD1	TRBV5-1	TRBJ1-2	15	TGCGCCAGCAGCTTGGAAGGGACAGGGGGCTATGGCTACACCTTC	CASSLEGTGGYGYTF
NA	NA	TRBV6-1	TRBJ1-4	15	TGTGCCAGCAGTGAAGGGGCAGGGGTGGGTGAAAAACTGTTTTTT	CASSEGAGVGEKLFF
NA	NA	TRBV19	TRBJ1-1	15	TGTGCCAGTAGCAAAGGCAGGGCCGGGAACACTGAAGCTTTCTTT	CASSKGRAGNTEAFF
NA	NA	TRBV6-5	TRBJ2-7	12	TGTGCCAGCAGTCAAAGGTCGGGGGAGCAGTACTTC	CASSQRSGEQYF
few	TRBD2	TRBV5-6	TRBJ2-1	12	TGTGCCAGCAGCCATAGCGGGAGGGAGCAGTTCTTC	CASSHSGREQFF
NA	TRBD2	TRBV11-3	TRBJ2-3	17	TGTGCCAGCAGCTTATCCGGACTAGCGAAATACACAGATACGCAGTATTTT	CASSLSGLAKYTDTQYF
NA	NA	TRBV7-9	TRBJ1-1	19	TGTGCCAGCAGCTTAATAGTCCTGCGGGGTGCGAATATGAACACTGAAGCTTTCTTT	CASSLIVLRGANMNTEAFF
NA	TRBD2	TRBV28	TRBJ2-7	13	TGTGCCAGCATCTCTAGCGGCACCTACGAGCAGTACTTC	CASISSGTYEQYF
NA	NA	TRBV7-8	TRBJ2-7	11	TGTGCCAGCAGCTTAGTCGGCGAGCAGTACTTC	CASSLVGEQYF
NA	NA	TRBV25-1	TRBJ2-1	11	TGTGCCAGCAGTGAATACGACAGGAGGATCTTC	CASSEYDRRIF
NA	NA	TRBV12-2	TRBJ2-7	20	TGTGCAAGTCGCAAACCGACTCTATTCTCTCCTGCGACGCCATCCTACGAGCAGTACTTC	CASRKPTLFSPATPSYEQYF